One sample yielded the 21 T cell receptor beta chains listed below, sequenced in a study of blood T cell repertoires in COVID-19. Only in-frame clones appear in the TCRdb table, and some are missing; sequencing was by immunoSEQ multiplex PCR. The sample lists 150,000 to 250,000 clones; approximately 82% were seen once. Sequencing was carried out using peripheral blood. These TCRs come from a human donor with acute or convalescent COVID-19. The donor label of this sample is uncertain.

The CDR3 DNA sequence: TGCGCCAGCAGCTTGGGGACATCCTGGAACACTGAAGCTTTCTTT. It specifies CASSLGTSWNTEAFF. The chain is built from TRBV5-1 and TRBJ1-1, with D possibly TRBD1 on 5 matching bases. Germline CDR1 and CDR2: SGHRS and YFSETQ. V was cut by 0 bases and J by 1 base, with 10 bases left in between. This CDR3 has 15 residues.

This chain's CDR3 is CASSQDDGQTETQYF. As DNA, the CDR3 is TGCGCCAGCAGCCAAGATGATGGGCAGACCGAGACCCAGTACTTC. The chain joins TRBV4-3 to TRBJ2-5; no clear D. V was clipped by 0 bases and J by 5 bases, with 13 bases between them. The length of the CDR3 is 15 residues. CDR1 and CDR2 (germline): LGHNA, YSLEER.

The sample holds one count of this clone. This may come from a read error, since a much larger clone is one base off. This rearrangement joins TRBV11-2 to TRBJ2-5; 15 bases line up with TRBD2. V was clipped by 5 bases and J by 2 bases; unmatched bases: 3. CDR1 and CDR2 from the germline V gene are SGHAT and FQNNGV. The CDR3 length is 16 residues. The CDR3 sequence is CASSQGLAGGQETQYF. CDR3 DNA sequence: TGTGCCAGCAGCCAGGGACTAGCGGGAGGACAAGAGACCCAGTACTTC. The full variable domain, in which reference TRBV11-2 and TRBJ2-5 provide the parts outside the CDR3, is EAGVAQSPRYKIIEKRQSVAFWCNPISGHATLYWYQQILGQGPKLLIQFQNNGVVDDSQLPKDRFSAERLKGVDSTLKIQPAKLEDSAVYLCASSQGLAGGQETQYFGPGTRLLVL.

The chain has TRBV28 and TRBJ2-7; 8 positions agree with TRBD1. V lost 6 bases and J lost 2; bases outside the gene matches: 6. Germline V gives CDR1 MDHEN, CDR2 SYDVKM. The CDR3 has 14 residues. CDR3 DNA sequence: TGTGCCAGCAGCCCGACAGGGGCTACCTACGAGCAGTACTTC. It specifies CASSPTGATYEQYF.

In this sample, this clone turned up once. The junction departs from germline at one end; a sequencing error may be responsible. The chain carries TRBV7-8 and TRBJ2-7; 11 bases are a match to TRBD2. The CDR3 length is 12 residues. From germline, CDR1 is SGHVS and CDR2 FQNEAQ. The CDR3, as DNA: TGTGCCAGCAGCTCACCACTAGCGGGAGTGGGCTTC. Its translation: CASSSPLAGVGF. Drawing the rest from reference TRBV7-8 and TRBJ2-7, the complete variable domain is GAGVSQSPRYKVAKRGQDVALRCDPISGHVSLFWYQQALGQGPEFLTYFQNEAQLDKSGLPSDRFFAERPEGSVSTLKIQRTQQEDSAVYLCASSSPLAGVGFGPGTRLTVT.

This clone has a single count. The rearrangement uses TRBV7-6 and TRBJ2-1; perhaps TRBD1 as D (6 bases). CDR3 length: 13 residues. Trimming took 2 bases from V and 12 from J, leaving 14 bases between them. The germline CDR1 and CDR2 sequences are SGHVS and FNYEAQ. CDR3 nucleotide sequence: TGTGCCAGCAGCTTATTCACACAGGGCGGGCAGTTCTTC. The encoded protein is CASSLFTQGGQFF.

This rearrangement joins TRBV6-5 to TRBJ1-1, with unresolved D. CDR3 size: 13 residues. Trimming removed 2 bases at V and 5 bases at J, with 9 bases between. The germline CDR1 and CDR2 sequences are MNHEY and SVGAGI. CDR3 nucleotide sequence: TGTGCCAGCAGTTACGATGAGGGTACTGAAGCTTTCTTT. It is translated as CASSYDEGTEAFF.

The V and J genes are TRBV24-1 and TRBJ2-5, with D maybe TRBD1 (7 bases). Germline V gene data show CDR1 as KGHDR and CDR2 as SFDVKD. The V gene lost 9 bases and the J gene lost 5 bases, with 18 bases spanning the gap. This CDR3 contains 14 residues. The CDR3 DNA is TGTGCCACCGCGGACAGGAGGGATCAGGAGACCCAGTACTTC. It encodes CATADRRDQETQYF.

The V call is TRBV3-1 (or the pseudogene TRBV3-2), the J call TRBJ2-3, with D tentatively TRBD1 (5 bases). The CDR3 is made up of 14 amino acids. Germline assignment: CDR1 LGHDT and CDR2 YNNKEL (reference sequence). The V gene lost 1 base and the J gene lost 4 bases, with 9 bases spanning the gap. CDR3 DNA sequence: TGTGCCAGCAGCCAAGGCCCAGGGTCAGATACGCAGTATTTT. It encodes CASSQGPGSDTQYF.

The chain couples TRBV11-2 to TRBJ1-5, with a possible D match to TRBD1 (5 bases). The CDR3 totals 16 residues. Germline assignment: CDR1 SGHAT and CDR2 FQNNGV. The V end was cut by 5 bases, the J end by 0 bases, with 14 bases between. CDR3 amino acids: CASSPATVYSNQPQHF. The CDR3 DNA reads TGTGCCAGCAGCCCGGCGACAGTCTATAGCAATCAGCCCCAGCATTTT.

This sequence joins TRBV28 and TRBJ1-4, with 8 bases matching TRBD1. CDR3 length: 13 residues. Germline CDR1 is MDHEN and CDR2 is SYDVKM. V lost 6 bases and J lost 10; bases outside the gene matches: 7. Here the CDR3 reads CASSPGGAVKLFF. In DNA form, the CDR3 reads TGTGCCAGCAGCCCAGGGGGCGCCGTAAAACTGTTTTTT.

This clone turned up a few times. The chain recombines TRBV5-6 with TRBJ1-1; D gene uncertain. The CDR3 spans 16 residues. Trimming took off 3 bases at V and 1 base at J, with 16 bases between the two ends. CDR1 is SGHDT and CDR2 is YYEEEE in the germline V gene. The CDR3 here is CASSSGTRWRNTEAFF. The CDR3 region has the DNA TGTGCCAGCAGCTCCGGAACGAGGTGGAGGAACACTGAAGCTTTCTTT.

This clone was counted a single time. J is TRBJ2-3 and V is TRBV3-1 (or the pseudogene TRBV3-2), with no clear D. This CDR3 has 14 amino acids. CDR1 is LGHDT, CDR2 YNNKEL, per germline (reference sequence). Trimming left V 4 bases short and J 0 bases short, with 8 bases between. The CDR3 DNA follows: TGTGCCAGCAGCCGAGTCTTTAGCACAGATACGCAGTATTTT. Encoded protein: CASSRVFSTDTQYF.

This chain links TRBV27 with TRBJ1-3; weak D call: TRBD1 (5 bases). The CDR3 extends over 18 amino acids. V was trimmed by 5 bases and J by 2 bases, leaving 22 bases between them. Germline assignment: CDR1 MNHEY and CDR2 SMNVEV (reference sequence). The CDR3 nucleotides are TGTGCCAGCAGTACAAGATCCCCCTCGACAGTTCCTGGAAACACCATATATTTT. As protein: CASSTRSPSTVPGNTIYF.

A few counts support this clone. The V call is TRBV19, the J call TRBJ1-1; the match to TRBD1 covers 9 bases. This CDR3 region has 16 residues. V gave up 8 bases and J gave up 1 base; unmatched junction bases: 11. The germline CDR1 and CDR2 sequences are LNHDA and SQIVND (reference sequence). The CDR3 sequence: CASDPGTGRANTEAFF. The CDR3 bases are TGTGCCAGTGACCCCGGGACAGGGAGGGCGAACACTGAAGCTTTCTTT.

This chain uses TRBV4-3 with TRBJ2-1, with D tentatively TRBD2 (5 bases). Germline loops: CDR1 LGHNA, CDR2 YSLEER. The V gene lost 6 bases and the J gene lost 9 bases, with 15 bases spanning the gap. CDR3 size: 13 residues. CDR3 residues: CASSVRGGPEQFF. The CDR3 coding sequence is TGCGCCAGCAGTGTACGGGGTGGGCCTGAGCAGTTCTTC.

In its sample, this clone was seen once. The gene calls are TRBV20-1 and TRBJ1-2; 11 bases match TRBD1. CDR3 length equals 14 residues. CDR1 is DFQATT, CDR2 SNEGSKA, per germline (reference sequence). With 3 bases clipped from V and 4 bases from J, the junction kept 4 bases outside the gene matches. CDR3: CSASGQGAGYGYTF. CDR3 coding DNA: TGCAGTGCTAGTGGACAGGGGGCGGGCTATGGCTACACCTTC.

V gene TRBV6-2 or TRBV6-3 combines with J gene TRBJ1-2, with D perhaps matching TRBD1 (6 bases). The germline V gene has CDR1 MNHEY and CDR2 SVGEGT. This CDR3 region has 15 residues. Trimming pared 2 bases from V and 1 base from J, leaving 11 bases between. CDR3 sequence reads: CASSYQQGGNYGYTF. The CDR3 DNA reads TGTGCCAGCAGTTACCAACAGGGCGGTAACTATGGCTACACCTTC.

This chain links TRBV27 with TRBJ2-7; D unclear. Germline lookup yields CDR1 MNHEY and CDR2 SMNVEV (reference sequence). Trimming took off 5 bases at V and 5 bases at J, with 13 bases between the two ends. The CDR3 loop spans 13 amino acids. This CDR3 reads CASSTVRSHEQYF. CDR3 in DNA: TGTGCCAGCAGTACTGTTCGTAGCCACGAGCAGTACTTC.

The chain recombines TRBV10-3 with TRBJ1-1, with 10 bases lining up with TRBD1. V was clipped by 10 bases and J by 0 bases; unmatched bases: 5. This CDR3 contains 14 residues. Germline V CDR1 and CDR2: ENHRY, SYGVKD. The CDR3 DNA is TGTGCCACAGGACAGGGGGGGGTGAACACTGAAGCTTTCTTT. Amino acid sequence: CATGQGGVNTEAFF.

The J gene is TRBJ2-1, the V gene TRBV9; 15 bases map to TRBD2. Germline V gives CDR1 SGDLS, CDR2 YYNGEE. The V and J ends lost 3 bases and 7 bases, in that order; junction bases with no gene match: 2. The length of the CDR3 is 15 residues. The CDR3 protein is CASSAGTSGRNEQFF. The CDR3, as DNA: TGTGCCAGCAGCGCGGGGACTAGCGGGAGGAATGAGCAGTTCTTC.